A selection of T cell receptor beta chains follows, all from one sample in a study of blood T cell repertoires in COVID-19. Libraries were prepared by immunoSEQ multiplex PCR; TCRdb keeps only in-frame clonotypes and omits some of them. Of about 160,000 clones listed, around 87% are singletons. The sequencing input was peripheral blood. The receptors originated from a young man with COVID-19, enrolled during active disease. The CDR3 runs from the conserved cysteine through the conserved F or W. Fields, in order: V gene, clone size, D gene, J gene, CDR3 protein, CDR3 DNA. A D gene is named only where the DNA matches it firmly. Where a row states a size, it is once, few, many or the class of an expanded clone; other rows omit it.

V: TRBV15; size: .; D: TRBD1; J: TRBJ2-7; CDR3: CATSKFGQGYSYEQYF; DNA: TGTGCCACCAGCAAGTTCGGACAGGGTTACTCCTACGAGCAGTACTTC
V: TRBV6-2/TRBV6-3; size: .; D: .; J: TRBJ2-5; CDR3: CASSQRLSSRAGETQYF; DNA: TGTGCCAGCAGTCAAAGACTCTCCTCCCGAGCGGGAGAGACCCAGTACTTC
V: TRBV3-1/TRBV3-2; size: .; D: .; J: TRBJ2-5; CDR3: CASNSPAGWTPGEETQYF; DNA: TGTGCCAGCAATTCCCCCGCGGGATGGACCCCGGGGGAGGAGACCCAGTACTTC
V: TRBV4-3; size: .; D: .; J: TRBJ1-2; CDR3: CASSLGVQGDPGYTF; DNA: TGCGCCAGCAGCCTAGGGGTCCAGGGCGACCCTGGCTACACCTTC
V: TRBV4-3; size: .; D: .; J: TRBJ2-3; CDR3: CASSQDSQATDTQYF; DNA: TGCGCCAGCAGCCAGGACAGTCAGGCAACAGATACGCAGTATTTT
V: TRBV28; size: .; D: .; J: TRBJ1-1; CDR3: CASSLTNTEAFF; DNA: TGTGCCAGCAGTTTAACTAACACTGAAGCTTTCTTT
V: TRBV4-3; size: few; D: .; J: TRBJ2-7; CDR3: CASSLRGGIEQYF; DNA: TGCGCCAGCAGCCTAAGGGGGGGGATCGAGCAGTACTTC
V: TRBV28; size: .; D: TRBD1; J: TRBJ2-1; CDR3: CASSFAGTGNNEQFF; DNA: TGTGCCAGCAGTTTTGCCGGGACAGGGAACAATGAGCAGTTCTTC
V: TRBV7-9; size: .; D: TRBD1; J: TRBJ2-7; CDR3: CASSGDRNSYEQYF; DNA: TGTGCCAGCAGCGGGGACAGGAACTCCTACGAGCAGTACTTC
V: TRBV18; size: .; D: TRBD2; J: TRBJ2-7; CDR3: CASSPSGTSGSVQYF; DNA: TGTGCCAGTTCACCATCGGGGACTAGCGGGAGTGTTCAGTACTTC
V: TRBV6-6; size: .; D: .; J: TRBJ2-1; CDR3: CASTPSTRSSYNEQFF; DNA: TGTGCCAGCACCCCTTCGACTCGAAGCTCCTACAATGAGCAGTTCTTC
V: TRBV19; size: .; D: .; J: TRBJ1-5; CDR3: CASSKGVNQPQHF; DNA: TGTGCCAGTAGCAAAGGAGTCAATCAGCCCCAGCATTTT
V: TRBV9; size: .; D: TRBD1; J: TRBJ2-3; CDR3: CASSVGQWVNTQYF; DNA: TGTGCCAGCAGCGTGGGACAGTGGGTCAATACGCAGTATTTT
V: TRBV18; size: .; D: TRBD2; J: TRBJ2-1; CDR3: CASSSQTSGHNEQFF; DNA: TGTGCCAGCTCATCCCAGACTAGCGGCCACAATGAGCAGTTCTTC
V: TRBV21-1; size: .; D: .; J: TRBJ1-1; CDR3: CASSMGGKGMSIEAFF; DNA: TGTGCCAGCAGCATGGGTGGGAAGGGGATGAGTATTGAAGCTTTCTTT
V: TRBV28; size: few; D: .; J: TRBJ1-1; CDR3: CASSPAAAPNTEAFF; DNA: TGTGCCAGCAGCCCTGCCGCGGCCCCGAACACTGAAGCTTTCTTT
V: TRBV7-7; size: .; D: .; J: TRBJ2-2; CDR3: CASSLTGSNTGELFF; DNA: TGTGCTAGCAGCTTGACAGGATCGAACACCGGGGAGCTGTTTTTT
V: TRBV27; size: .; D: TRBD2; J: TRBJ2-3; CDR3: CASSPLAGADTQYF; DNA: TGTGCCAGCAGTCCTCTAGCGGGAGCGGATACGCAGTATTTT
V: TRBV6-1; size: .; D: .; J: TRBJ2-7; CDR3: CASSETGDPYEQYF; DNA: TGTGCCAGCAGTGAGACAGGAGACCCCTACGAGCAGTACTTC
V: TRBV18; size: .; D: .; J: TRBJ2-7; CDR3: CASSPGSYEQYF; DNA: TGTGCCAGCTCACCTGGCAGCTACGAGCAGTACTTC
V: TRBV28; size: .; D: .; J: TRBJ1-4; CDR3: CASSLQGWAPTNEKLFF; DNA: TGTGCCAGCAGTTTGCAGGGGTGGGCTCCAACTAATGAAAAACTGTTTTTT
V: TRBV5-6; size: .; D: .; J: TRBJ1-6; CDR3: CASSLGISAPLHF; DNA: TGTGCCAGCAGCTTGGGTATTTCGGCACCCCTCCACTTT
V: TRBV19; size: .; D: TRBD1; J: TRBJ2-6; CDR3: CASGTTDRGSSGANVLTF; DNA: TGTGCCAGTGGCACTACCGACAGGGGAAGCTCTGGGGCCAACGTCCTGACTTTC
V: TRBV20-1; size: .; D: .; J: TRBJ2-7; CDR3: CSASFRVYEQYF; DNA: TGCAGTGCTAGTTTCCGGGTCTACGAGCAGTACTTC
V: TRBV4-3; size: .; D: TRBD2; J: TRBJ2-3; CDR3: CASSLLAGSGDTQYF; DNA: TGCGCCAGCAGCCTCTTAGCGGGATCAGGTGATACGCAGTATTTT
V: TRBV4-1; size: .; D: TRBD1; J: TRBJ1-1; CDR3: CASSQHGQANTEAFF; DNA: TGCGCCAGCAGCCAACACGGACAGGCTAACACTGAAGCTTTCTTT
V: TRBV18; size: .; D: TRBD2; J: TRBJ2-7; CDR3: CASSSGDYEQYF; DNA: TGTGCCAGCTCAAGCGGGGATTACGAGCAGTACTTC
V: TRBV6-5; size: .; D: TRBD1; J: TRBJ2-7; CDR3: CASSSRGDRADEQYF; DNA: TGTGCCAGCAGCTCCCGGGGGGACAGGGCTGACGAGCAGTACTTC
V: TRBV27; size: .; D: .; J: TRBJ2-1; CDR3: CASSQAGGLYNEQFF; DNA: TGTGCCAGCAGTCAGGCTGGCGGGCTTTACAATGAGCAGTTCTTC
V: TRBV12-5; size: .; D: .; J: TRBJ2-3; CDR3: CASGLGTVVGTDTQYF; DNA: TGTGCTAGTGGTTTGGGGACAGTGGTGGGCACAGATACGCAGTATTTT
V: TRBV7-9; size: .; D: .; J: TRBJ1-2; CDR3: CASSLMSLGYTF; DNA: TGTGCCAGCAGCTTAATGTCCCTCGGCTACACCTTC
V: TRBV12-5; size: .; D: TRBD2; J: TRBJ2-1; CDR3: CASGPSGRAGVNEQFF; DNA: TGTGCTAGTGGCCCGAGCGGGAGGGCTGGGGTCAATGAGCAGTTCTTC
V: TRBV4-3; size: .; D: TRBD1; J: TRBJ2-7; CDR3: CASSLETGIHEQYF; DNA: TGCGCCAGCAGCCTAGAGACAGGGATACACGAGCAGTACTTC
V: TRBV7-2; size: .; D: .; J: TRBJ2-3; CDR3: CASSLELAREDTQYF; DNA: TGTGCCAGCAGCTTAGAATTGGCTAGGGAGGATACGCAGTATTTT
V: TRBV28; size: .; D: .; J: TRBJ1-5; CDR3: CASSLVQGNQPQHF; DNA: TGTGCCAGCAGTTTAGTGCAGGGCAATCAGCCCCAGCATTTT
V: TRBV7-9; size: .; D: .; J: TRBJ2-3; CDR3: CASSSTGDSTDTQYF; DNA: TGTGCCAGCAGCTCGACGGGGGATTCCACAGATACGCAGTATTTT
V: TRBV2; size: .; D: .; J: TRBJ2-2; CDR3: CASSDLGGGNTGELFF; DNA: TGTGCCAGCAGTGATTTGGGAGGGGGAAACACCGGGGAGCTGTTTTTT
V: TRBV19; size: .; D: .; J: TRBJ2-1; CDR3: CASSMGSNEQFF; DNA: TGTGCCAGTAGTATGGGGAGTAATGAGCAGTTCTTC
V: TRBV7-2; size: .; D: .; J: TRBJ1-1; CDR3: CASSLRDDRTAFF; DNA: TGTGCCAGCAGCTTACGGGACGACAGGACGGCTTTCTTT
V: TRBV6-2/TRBV6-3; size: .; D: .; J: TRBJ2-7; CDR3: CASSPTQGLELLSYEQYF; DNA: TGTGCCAGCAGTCCAACCCAGGGACTCGAACTACTCTCCTACGAGCAGTACTTC
V: TRBV11-1; size: .; D: .; J: TRBJ2-5; CDR3: CASSSRAGGRETQYF; DNA: TGTGCCAGCAGCTCCCGGGCTGGGGGCAGGGAGACCCAGTACTTC
V: TRBV18; size: .; D: TRBD2; J: TRBJ2-5; CDR3: CASSPRTRQETQYF; DNA: TGTGCCAGCTCACCCAGGACTAGACAAGAGACCCAGTACTTC
V: TRBV9; size: .; D: .; J: TRBJ2-3; CDR3: CASSVVVGGGTDTQYF; DNA: TGTGCCAGCAGCGTAGTGGTTGGAGGGGGCACAGATACGCAGTATTTT
V: TRBV3-1/TRBV3-2; size: .; D: TRBD1; J: TRBJ1-1; CDR3: CASSRQGGNTEAFF; DNA: TGTGCCAGCAGCCGACAGGGGGGAAACACTGAAGCTTTCTTT
V: TRBV15; size: .; D: TRBD1; J: TRBJ2-1; CDR3: CATSRDAGTGGEGQFF; DNA: TGTGCCACCAGCAGAGACGCCGGGACAGGGGGCGAGGGGCAGTTCTTC